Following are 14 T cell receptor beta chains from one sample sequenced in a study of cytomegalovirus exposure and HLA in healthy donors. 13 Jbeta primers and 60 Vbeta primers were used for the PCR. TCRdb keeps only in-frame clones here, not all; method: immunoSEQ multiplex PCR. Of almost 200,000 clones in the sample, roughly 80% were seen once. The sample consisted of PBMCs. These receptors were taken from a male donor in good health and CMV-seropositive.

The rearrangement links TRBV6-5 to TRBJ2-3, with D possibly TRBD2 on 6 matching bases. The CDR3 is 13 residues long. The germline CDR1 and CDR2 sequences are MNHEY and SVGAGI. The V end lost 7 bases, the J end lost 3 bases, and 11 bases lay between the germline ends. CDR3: CASMWGRTDTQYF. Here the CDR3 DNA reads TGTGCCAGCATGTGGGGGAGGACAGATACGCAGTATTTT.

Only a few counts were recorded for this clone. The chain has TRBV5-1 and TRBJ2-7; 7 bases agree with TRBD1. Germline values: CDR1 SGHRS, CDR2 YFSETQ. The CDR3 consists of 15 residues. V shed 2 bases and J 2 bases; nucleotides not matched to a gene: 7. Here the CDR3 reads CASSFSTGPAYEQYF. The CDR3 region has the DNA TGCGCCAGCAGCTTTTCGACAGGGCCGGCCTACGAGCAGTACTTC.

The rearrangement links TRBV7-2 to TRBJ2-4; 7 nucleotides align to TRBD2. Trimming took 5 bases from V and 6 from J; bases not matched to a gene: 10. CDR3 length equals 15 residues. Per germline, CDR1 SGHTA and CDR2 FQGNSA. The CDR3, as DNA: TGTGCCAGCAGCAGCGGCGGGGGAGCGGTAAACATTCAGTACTTC. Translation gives CASSSGGGAVNIQYF.

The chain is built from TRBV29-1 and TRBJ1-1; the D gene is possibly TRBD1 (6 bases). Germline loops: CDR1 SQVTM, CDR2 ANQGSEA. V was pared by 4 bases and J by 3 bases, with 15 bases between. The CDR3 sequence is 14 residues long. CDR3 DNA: TGCAGCGTTGCAAGTTGGGGGCTCGACACTGAAGCTTTCTTT. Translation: CSVASWGLDTEAFF. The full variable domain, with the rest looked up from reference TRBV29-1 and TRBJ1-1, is SAVISQKPSRDICQRGTSLTIQCQVDSQVTMMFWYRQQPGQSLTLIATANQGSEATYESGFVIDKFPISRPNLTFSTLTVSNMSPEDSSIYLCSVASWGLDTEAFFGQGTRLTVV.

CDR3 in amino acids: CASSPQRQGNTGELFF. The CDR3 DNA follows: TGTGCCAGCTCACCACAGAGACAGGGCAACACCGGGGAGCTGTTTTTT. This sequence joins TRBV18 and TRBJ2-2; TRBD1 matches 7 bases. The trim removed 1 base at V and 2 bases at J, leaving 4 bases unmatched. Germline CDR1 KGHSH, CDR2 LQKENI. The CDR3 totals 16 residues.

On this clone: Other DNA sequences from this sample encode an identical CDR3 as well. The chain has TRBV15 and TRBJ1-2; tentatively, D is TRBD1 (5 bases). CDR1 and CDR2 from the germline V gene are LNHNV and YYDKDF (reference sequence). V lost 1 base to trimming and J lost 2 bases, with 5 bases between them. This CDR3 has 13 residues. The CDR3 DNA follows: TGTGCCACCAGCAGAGGACAGAACTATGGCTACACCTTC. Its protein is CATSRGQNYGYTF. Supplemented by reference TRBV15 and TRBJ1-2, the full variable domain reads DAMVIQNPRYQVTQFGKPVTLSCSQTLNHNVMYWYQQKSSQAPKLLFHYYDKDFNNEADTPDNFQSRRPNTSFCFLDIRSPGLGDTAMYLCATSRGQNYGYTFGSGTRLTVV.

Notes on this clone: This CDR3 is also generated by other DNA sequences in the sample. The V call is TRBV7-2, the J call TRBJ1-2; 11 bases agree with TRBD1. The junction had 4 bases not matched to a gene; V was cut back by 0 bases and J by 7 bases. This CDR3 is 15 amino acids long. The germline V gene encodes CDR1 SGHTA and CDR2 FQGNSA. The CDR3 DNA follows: TGTGCCAGCAGCTTAGCCCGGACAGGGGGCTCTGGCTACACCTTC. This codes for CASSLARTGGSGYTF.

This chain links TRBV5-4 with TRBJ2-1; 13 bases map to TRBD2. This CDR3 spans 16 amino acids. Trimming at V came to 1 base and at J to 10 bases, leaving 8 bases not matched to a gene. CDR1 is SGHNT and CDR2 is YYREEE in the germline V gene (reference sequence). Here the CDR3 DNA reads TGTGCCAGCAGCTTGCCGACTAGCGGGGGGCCGCAGGAGCAGTTCTTC. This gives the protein CASSLPTSGGPQEQFF.

Here the CDR3 reads CASSGGTGQYF. The CDR3 coding sequence is TGCGCCAGCAGCGGAGGGACCGGACAGTACTTC. The J gene is TRBJ2-7, the V gene TRBV5-1; possibly TRBD2 for D (6 bases). Trimming left V 4 bases short and J 10 bases short, with 12 bases between. The CDR3 runs to 11 residues. CDR1 and CDR2 from the germline V gene are SGHRS and YFSETQ.

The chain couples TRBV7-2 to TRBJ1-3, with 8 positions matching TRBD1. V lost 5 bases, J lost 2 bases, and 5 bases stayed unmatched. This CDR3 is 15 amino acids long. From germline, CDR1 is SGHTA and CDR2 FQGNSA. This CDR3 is CASSRQGRAGNTIYF. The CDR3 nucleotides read TGTGCCAGCAGCCGACAGGGGCGCGCTGGAAACACCATATATTTT.

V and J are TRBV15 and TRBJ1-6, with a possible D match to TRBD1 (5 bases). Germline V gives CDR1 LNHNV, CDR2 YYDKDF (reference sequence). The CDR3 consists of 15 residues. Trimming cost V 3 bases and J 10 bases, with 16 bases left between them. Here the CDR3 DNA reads TGTGCCACCAGCAGGACACCAGGGTTGCGGTCACCCCTCCACTTT. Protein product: CATSRTPGLRSPLHF.

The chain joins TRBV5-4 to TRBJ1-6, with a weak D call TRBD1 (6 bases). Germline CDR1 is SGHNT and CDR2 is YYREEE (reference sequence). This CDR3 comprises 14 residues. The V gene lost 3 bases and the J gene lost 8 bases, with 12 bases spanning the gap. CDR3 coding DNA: TGTGCCAGCAGCTGGGGGCAGGGTTATTCACCCCTCCACTTT. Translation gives CASSWGQGYSPLHF. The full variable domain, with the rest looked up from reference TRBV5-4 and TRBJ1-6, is ETGVTQSPTHLIKTRGQQVTLRCSSQSGHNTVSWYQQALGQGPQFIFQYYREEENGRGNFPPRFSGLQFPNYSSELNVNALELDDSALYLCASSWGQGYSPLHFGNGTRLTVT.

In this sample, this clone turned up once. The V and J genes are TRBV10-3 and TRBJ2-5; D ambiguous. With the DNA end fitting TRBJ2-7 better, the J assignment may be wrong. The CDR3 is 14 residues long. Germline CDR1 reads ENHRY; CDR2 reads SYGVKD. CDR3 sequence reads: CAISESESSYEQYF. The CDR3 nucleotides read TGTGCCATCAGTGAGTCCGAGAGCTCCTACGAGCAGTACTTC.

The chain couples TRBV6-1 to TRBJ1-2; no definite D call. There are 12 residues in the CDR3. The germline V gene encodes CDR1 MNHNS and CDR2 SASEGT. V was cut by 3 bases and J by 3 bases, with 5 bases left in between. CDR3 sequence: CASSESYYGYTF. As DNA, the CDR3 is TGTGCCAGCAGTGAGAGTTACTATGGCTACACCTTC.